Listed below are T cell receptor beta chains from one sample, sequenced in a study of T cells in Graves' hyperthyroidism and ophthalmopathy. MiXCR was run by TCRdb on the multiplex PCR reads, yielding one entry per CDR3 protein. The sample records 550,000 to 600,000 distinct CDR3 sequences, approximately 16% being singletons. Sample: blood. All receptors come from a woman between 18 and 30 years old with Graves' hyperthyroidism. CDR3s include the opening cysteine and the closing phenylalanine or tryptophan. The D gene is left open where the match is weak. A row's size may be missing; if present it is once, few, many or a size class.

len	v_gene	abundance	d_gene	j_gene	CDR3nt	CDR3aa
13	TRBV24-1	many	TRBD1	TRBJ1-2	TGTGCCACCAGTGTCGCACAGGGGCATGGCTACACCTTC	CATSVAQGHGYTF
15	TRBV14	many	TRBD1	TRBJ1-1	TGTGCCAGCAGCCTCCGAACAGGGGGAATCGCTGAAGCTTTCTTT	CASSLRTGGIAEAFF
13	TRBV7-9	few	.	TRBJ2-6	TGTGCCAGCAGCTTAGTGATTTCCAACGTCCTGACTTTC	CASSLVISNVLTF
13	TRBV7-9	.	.	TRBJ1-1	TGTGCCAGCAGCCTAAGCTTCTCAGTGTTAGCTTTCTTT	CASSLSFSVLAFF
18	TRBV5-1	few	TRBD2	TRBJ2-1	TGCGCCAGCAGCCTAGGACTGGGACTAGCTGGCACCTACAATGAGCAGTTCTTC	CASSLGLGLAGTYNEQFF
15	TRBV28	many	TRBD2	TRBJ2-3	TGTGCCAGCAGGAAGCGGGAGAGTTCCACAGATACGCAGTATTTT	CASRKRESSTDTQYF
17	TRBV20-1	few	.	TRBJ2-3	TGCAGTGCTAGGCGGGTAGGAGGGGACTCTGGACCAGATACGCAGTATTTT	CSARRVGGDSGPDTQYF
13	TRBV5-1	.	.	TRBJ2-5	TGCGCCAGCAGCTGGGTCAGGGGTGAGACCCAGTACTTC	CASSWVRGETQYF
14	TRBV27	.	.	TRBJ1-2	TGTGCCAGCAGTTTAAAGGGGACCAACTATGGCTACACCTTC	CASSLKGTNYGYTF
15	TRBV20-1	few	TRBD2	TRBJ2-1	TGCAGTGCTATAAAGAGGACTAGAGTAAGTGATGAGCAGTTCTTC	CSAIKRTRVSDEQFF
13	TRBV6-1	many	TRBD1	TRBJ2-7	TGTGCCAGCAGTAACAGGGGGCAGGGCGAGCAGTACTTC	CASSNRGQGEQYF
15	TRBV20-1	many	TRBD1	TRBJ1-2	TGCAGTGCTAGCCTTCCGGGACAGGGCGTATATGGCTACACCTTC	CSASLPGQGVYGYTF
13	TRBV24-1	.	TRBD1	TRBJ2-5	TGTGCCACCGGGGAGACAGGGCCCGGGACCCAGTACTTC	CATGETGPGTQYF
15	TRBV6-1	.	.	TRBJ2-3	TGTGCCAGCAGTGAATTTGTGGGGGCCACAGATACGCGGTATTTT	CASSEFVGATDTRYF
14	TRBV2	many	.	TRBJ1-2	TGTGCCAGCAGTGAAAACAGAGACCTCCATGGCTACACCTTC	CASSENRDLHGYTF
14	TRBV7-9	many	.	TRBJ2-5	TGTGCCAGCAGCTTACCGGGATCCCAAGAGACCCAGTACTTC	CASSLPGSQETQYF
15	TRBV6-5	many	TRBD1	TRBJ1-1	TGTGCCAGCAGTTACTCACAGGGGGAAGGGACTGAAGCTTTCTTT	CASSYSQGEGTEAFF
15	TRBV20-1	many	.	TRBJ2-7	TGCAGTGCTAGAGACCTGGGGAGCGAGCTTTACGAGCAGTACTTC	CSARDLGSELYEQYF
13	TRBV6-6	few	.	TRBJ1-2	TGTGCCAGCAGTTACGATTTGACGGGGGGCTACACCTTC	CASSYDLTGGYTF
13	TRBV20-1	many	.	TRBJ2-3	TGCAGTGCTAGCGGGACCGGCACAGATACGCAGTATTTT	CSASGTGTDTQYF
18	TRBV12-3/TRBV12-4	many	TRBD2	TRBJ2-3	TGTGCCAGCAGACACGGACTAGCGGGGACATCTAGCACAGATACGCAGTATTTT	CASRHGLAGTSSTDTQYF
20	TRBV20-1	many	TRBD2	TRBJ2-3	TGCAGTGCTAGAGAAGACTTCGGGACTAGCTCACTGGAACCCACAGATACGCAGTATTTT	CSAREDFGTSSLEPTDTQYF
13	TRBV28	once	.	TRBJ2-7	TGTGCCAGCGGTTTCGGGCAGACCTACGAGCAGTACTTC	CASGFGQTYEQYF
12	TRBV10-1	.	.	TRBJ1-6	TGCGCCAGCAGTGACCCGAATTCACCCCTCCACTTT	CASSDPNSPLHF
17	TRBV19	few	TRBD1	TRBJ1-2	TGTGCCAGTAGTCCCCACCCAGGGGGCGGAAGATCTAGAGGCTACACCTTC	CASSPHPGGGRSRGYTF
15	TRBV28	many	.	TRBJ2-7	TGTGCCAGCAGTTTCCCCGGGCCCCCAGCCTACGAGCAGTACTTC	CASSFPGPPAYEQYF
16	TRBV3-1	.	.	TRBJ2-2	TGTGCCAGCGGCCAAGCTAGCGCCGCGAACACCGGGGAGCTGTTTTTT	CASGQASAANTGELFF
16	TRBV7-3	many	TRBD2	TRBJ2-1	TGTGCCAGCAGCCGCGGGGGGGGGGCCTTCTACAATGAGCAGTTCTTC	CASSRGGGAFYNEQFF
13	TRBV12-3/TRBV12-4	few	.	TRBJ2-7	TGTGCCAGCAGTTCGGAGGGCTACTACGAGCAGTACTTC	CASSSEGYYEQYF